The TCR beta chain under discussion was sequenced for a study of blood T cell repertoires in COVID-19. Study-level background: Nucleic acid was either cDNA or gDNA, and it came from T cells, B-cell-depleted T cells, or PBMCs.

Produced via immunoSEQ multiplex PCR; TCRdb's table is partial and in-frame only. The sample includes more than 300,000 clones, 80% to 95% seen only once; the top ten take about a fifth. Participants, roughly 18 to 90 years old, spanned some 23 US areas. Donors in Cohort 3 who had recovered were those with two negative PCRs, healthcare professional clearance, or resolution of their symptoms. The CDR3 spans 15 residues. Unmatched junction bases numbered 4, after V lost 1 base and J lost 2 bases. Germline V gene data show CDR1 as LNHNV and CDR2 as YYDKDF (reference sequence). The source is a woman aged 25-40 years who had recovered from COVID-19. The sample consisted of PBMCs or T cells enriched from blood (not recorded which). The genes are TRBV15 and TRBJ1-2, with 7 bases that match TRBD1. As DNA, the CDR3 is TGTGCCACCAGCAGAGGTGGCAGGGGGAACTATGGCTACACCTTC. Encoded protein: CATSRGGRGNYGYTF.